Following are 9 T cell receptor beta chains from one sample sequenced in a study of blood T cells in healthy people across ages. A second PCR, run for about 7 to 12 cycles, used a sample-barcoded 5' primer plus a J-beta primer mix. TCRdb reanalysed the 5' RACE reads using MiXCR and keeps one entry per CDR3 protein. The table lists 650,000 to 1,000,000 distinct CDR3 sequences, about 36% of them singletons. Sequenced input: blood. Receptors originate from a man younger than 35 in good health.

This clonotype showed up just a few times. The rearrangement joins TRBV10-3 to TRBJ1-2, with 12 bases identical to TRBD1. V shed 4 bases, J shed 6 bases, and the junction held 3 bases outside the gene matches. Germline CDR1 ENHRY, CDR2 SYGVKD. The CDR3 contains 14 residues. The CDR3, as DNA: TGTGCCATCAGTGGGGGACAGGGGGCGCATGGCTACACCTTC. It specifies CAISGGQGAHGYTF.

The chain carries TRBV3-1 and TRBJ1-2; tentative D call: TRBD1 (6 bases). The germline gives CDR1 LGHDT, CDR2 YNNKEL (reference sequence). Trimming stripped 4 bases from V and 8 bases from J, with 20 bases between. The CDR3 covers 15 residues. CDR3 sequence: CASSPPGGAPRGYTF. The CDR3 DNA sequence: TGTGCCAGCAGCCCTCCGGGGGGGGCACCGAGGGGCTACACCTTC.

This clonotype appeared once. J is TRBJ1-4 and V is TRBV5-5; D unresolved. The CDR3 covers 15 residues. Trimming removed 1 base at V and 5 bases at J, with 12 bases between. The V gene's germline CDR1 is SGHKS and CDR2 YYEKEE (reference sequence). The CDR3 DNA is TGTGCCAGCAGCTTGAGTTCCAGTTTCAATGAAAAACTGTTTTTT. It is translated as CASSLSSSFNEKLFF.

V gene TRBV20-1 combines with J gene TRBJ1-1, with 7 bases matching TRBD1. Germline V lookup: CDR1 DFQATT, CDR2 SNEGSKA (reference sequence). The CDR3 runs 14 residues. V gave up 6 bases and J gave up 0 bases; unmatched junction bases: 7. CDR3 protein: CSAETGTVNTEAFF. The DNA for the CDR3 is TGCAGTGCCGAGACAGGGACGGTGAACACTGAAGCTTTCTTT.

The chain carries TRBV7-8 and TRBJ1-6; possibly TRBD1 for D (5 bases). V gave up 2 bases and J gave up 7 bases, with 12 bases separating them. CDR3 length equals 15 residues. Germline CDR1 is SGHVS and CDR2 is FQNEAQ. CDR3: CASSLYGGLNSPLHF. The CDR3 DNA sequence: TGTGCCAGCAGCTTATACGGGGGATTGAATTCACCCCTCCACTTT.

The chain employs TRBV6-2 or TRBV6-3 and TRBJ1-1; D is undetermined. V was pared by 0 bases and J by 3 bases, with 5 bases between. The germline V gene has CDR1 MNHEY and CDR2 SVGEGT. The CDR3 is made up of 13 amino acids. Here the CDR3 reads CASSYSRDTEAFF. CDR3 bases: TGTGCCAGCAGTTACTCCCGGGACACTGAAGCTTTCTTT.

As to this clonotype: The germline gene is not matched at one end of the junction; a read error may be the cause. This chain connects TRBV2 to TRBJ1-5; D unclear. The germline CDR1 and CDR2 sequences are SNHLY and FYNNEI. The CDR3 runs to 15 residues. The CDR3 coding sequence is TGTGCCGGCAGTGACGGGGAATCTGGGTTGGAGGAACAGCATTTT. Translating it yields CAGSDGESGLEEQHF.

The CDR3 region is CASSSGSNTGELFF. The CDR3 DNA is TGTGCCAGCAGCTCGGGATCGAACACCGGGGAGCTGTTTTTT. This sequence joins TRBV7-9 and TRBJ2-2; a weak D match, TRBD2 (5 bases). Germline CDR1 SEHNR, CDR2 FQNEAQ (reference sequence). V lost 4 bases and J lost 0, with 6 bases in between. The CDR3 contains 14 residues. Supplemented by reference TRBV7-9 and TRBJ2-2, the full variable domain reads DTGVSQNPRHKITKRGQNVTFRCDPISEHNRLYWYRQTLGQGPEFLTYFQNEAQLEKSRLLSDRFSAERPKGSFSTLEIQRTEQGDSAMYLCASSSGSNTGELFFGEGSRLTVL.

This sequence joins TRBV30 and TRBJ1-5; TRBD1 might be the D (5 bases). There are 17 residues in the CDR3. Germline CDR1 reads GTSNPN; CDR2 reads SVGIG (reference sequence). The V end lost 3 bases, the J end lost 0 bases, and 18 bases lay between the germline ends. In nucleotides, the CDR3 is TGTGCCTGGAGCCTGGCCAGGACACTAAATAGCAATCAGCCCCAGCATTTT. Protein: CAWSLARTLNSNQPQHF.